This TCR beta chain is drawn from a study of cytomegalovirus exposure and HLA in healthy donors. Regarding the study as a whole: Across donors, most TCRs were seen rarely, yet some public ones were widespread. One variant, a missense change in DCLRE1C, was linked in a later analysis to TCR beta V- and J-gene trimming. Immune exposure information available was restricted to CMV serostatus.

Trimming left V 6 bases short and J 7 bases short, with 22 bases between. Germline CDR1 is ENHRY and CDR2 is SYGVKD. There are 17 residues in the CDR3. With 60 Vbeta and 13 Jbeta primers, the PCR was carried out. Clones were read by immunoSEQ multiplex PCR, and TCRdb kept only the in-frame ones, dropping some. This sample has about 160,000 clones, with more than 60% found just once. In regard to this clone: Its antigen is undetermined.

The rearrangement links TRBV10-3 to TRBJ1-6; perhaps TRBD1 as D (5 bases). The receptor's source is a man in his forties in good health and CMV-seronegative. Sequencing was performed on PBMCs. Here the CDR3 DNA reads TGTGCCATCAGCTCAGGACCTACGGCGGGGGGAAATTCACCCCTCCACTTT. This codes for CAISSGPTAGGNSPLHF.